Given below is one T cell receptor (beta chain) in context. The target antigen is unknown. This entry comes from a study of post-analysis software for immune sequencing data. Study findings and constraints: Patients used about five TRBV segments, including TRBV5-6, TRBV5-1 and TRBV20-1, more often than controls.

V lost 2 bases and J 4 bases, leaving 12 bases between the germline ends. This CDR3 contains 14 residues. Germline V gives CDR1 MNHEY, CDR2 SMNVEV (reference sequence). cDNA libraries for TCR beta contained unique molecular identifiers. TCRdb processed the PCR reads anew with MiXCR; each CDR3 protein has one entry. Here the sample spans hundreds of thousands of distinct CDR3 sequences, around 40% being singletons. J is TRBJ2-7 and V is TRBV27, with D hard to call. The sequenced sample was blood. This clonotype was sampled from a girl between 5 and 17 years old with multiple sclerosis. The CDR3 region is CASSLAPLGYEQYF. CDR3 bases: TGTGCCAGCAGTTTAGCCCCCTTGGGGTACGAGCAGTACTTC.